This T cell receptor beta chain came from a study of beta chain features in type 1 diabetes. The study's findings and limits: Among all four CD4+ subsets, Type 1 diabetes patients had TCRB CDR3s that were moderately but significantly shorter. Individuals with type 1 diabetes displayed fewer insertions and more deletions at VDJ junctions. The naive, central memory and Treg TCRB repertoires of patients appeared to be more similar to one another than those of healthy donors.

Naive, central memory, regulatory and stem cell-like memory cells within the CD4+ compartment were sorted using CD45RO/CCR7/CD25/CD127/CD95/CD27. Germline assignment: CDR1 MNHEY and CDR2 SMNVEV (reference sequence). This CDR3 is built from 13 residues. V dropped 7 bases and J dropped 6 bases, with 13 bases sitting between them. Remarks on this clone: The antigen remains unidentified.

As every portion of the isolated RNA was reverse transcribed, the sequencing read expressed TCRB transcripts. Repertoires were generated with immunoSEQ multiplex PCR, while TCRdb's copy carries only in-frame clones and drops some. Found here are tens of thousands of clones, less than 55% of them singletons; the top ten hold roughly 1.5%. This chain uses TRBV27 with TRBJ2-1; the D gene is possibly TRBD2 (5 bases). Material for sequencing was Tregs from blood. The sequence derives from a man younger than 40 with type 1 diabetes. The CDR3 sequence: CASKVTRSNEQFF. The CDR3 DNA is TGTGCCAGCAAAGTAACTAGATCCAATGAGCAGTTCTTC.